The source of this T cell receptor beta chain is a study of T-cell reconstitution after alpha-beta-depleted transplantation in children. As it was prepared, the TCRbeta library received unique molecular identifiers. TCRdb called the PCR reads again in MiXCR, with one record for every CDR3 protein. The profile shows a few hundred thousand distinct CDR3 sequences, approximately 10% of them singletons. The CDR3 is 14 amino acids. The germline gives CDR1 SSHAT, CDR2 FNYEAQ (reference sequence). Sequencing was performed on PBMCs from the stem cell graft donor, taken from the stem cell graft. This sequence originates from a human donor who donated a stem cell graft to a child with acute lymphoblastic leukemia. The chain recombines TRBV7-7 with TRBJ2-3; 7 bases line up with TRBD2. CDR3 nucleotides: TGTGCTTGCAGCTCCCGGGGGGTCACAGATACGCAGTATTTT. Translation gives CACSSRGVTDTQYF.